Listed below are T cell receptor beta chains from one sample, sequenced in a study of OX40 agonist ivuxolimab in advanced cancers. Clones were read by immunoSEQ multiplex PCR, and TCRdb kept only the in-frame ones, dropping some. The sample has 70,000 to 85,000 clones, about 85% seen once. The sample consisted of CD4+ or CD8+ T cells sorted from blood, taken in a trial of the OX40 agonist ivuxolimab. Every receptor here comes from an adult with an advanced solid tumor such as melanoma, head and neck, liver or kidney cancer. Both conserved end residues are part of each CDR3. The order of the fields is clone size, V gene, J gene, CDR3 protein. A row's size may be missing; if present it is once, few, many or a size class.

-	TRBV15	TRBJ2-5	CATSRAVQETQYF
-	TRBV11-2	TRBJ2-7	CASSAGLGNNEQYF
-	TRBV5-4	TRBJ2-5	CASSRDAQETQYF
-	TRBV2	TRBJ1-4	CASSDRGVKLFF
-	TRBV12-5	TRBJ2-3	CASGLEGVTDTQYF
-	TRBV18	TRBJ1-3	CAGRDSSGNTIYF
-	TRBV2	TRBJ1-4	CGSGITNEKLFF
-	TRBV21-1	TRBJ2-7	CARGGDASYEQYF
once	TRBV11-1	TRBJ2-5	CASSKQQGAYETQYF
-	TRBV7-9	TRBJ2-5	CASSLTGDQETQYF
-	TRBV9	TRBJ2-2	CASSVDIGNTGELFF
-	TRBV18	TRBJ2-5	CASSPTGGDYETQYF
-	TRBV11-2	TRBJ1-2	CASSLWTGGGGYTF
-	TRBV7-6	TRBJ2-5	CASSLAGVVKTQYF
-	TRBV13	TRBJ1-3	CASSFQTGAGNTIYF
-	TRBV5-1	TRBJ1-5	CASSLAGEGGQPQHF
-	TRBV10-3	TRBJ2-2	CAISGRGPGDTNTGELFF
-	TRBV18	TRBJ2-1	CASSLSGGYNEQFF
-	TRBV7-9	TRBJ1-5	CASSRWTGTFRDQPQHF
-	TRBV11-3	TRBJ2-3	CASSHSPQGGKDTQYF
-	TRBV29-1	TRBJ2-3	CSVPAGGSTDTQYF
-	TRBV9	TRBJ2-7	CASSAGPVTYEQYF
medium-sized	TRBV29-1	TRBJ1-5	CSVVDFGNQPQHF
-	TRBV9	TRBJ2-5	CASSVASSTQETQYF
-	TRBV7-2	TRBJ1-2	CASSLASTYGYTF
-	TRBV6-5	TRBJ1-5	CASSSLQGYSNQPQHF